This T cell receptor (beta chain) was profiled in a study of shared clonotypes between healthy human individuals. In the study overall: Researchers assigned three CD4 naive, three CD4 memory, two CD8 naive and one CD8 memory plate to each donor.

Note on this clone: What it binds is not known.

Clones were read by immunoSEQ multiplex PCR, and TCRdb kept only the in-frame ones, dropping some. The sample yields 2.5 million or so clones, roughly nine tenths seen once. Adult donors, all healthy and HIV-negative, had no recent acute infections or vaccinations. Study observations and caveats: Clonotype sharing levels among donors were expected to vary with sequencing depth.

Sequencing was done on a sample of naive CD4+ T cells sorted from blood. Subset noted: CD45RA+ positively selected. The TCR originated in a man between 18 and 29 years old in good health.

CDR3 loop: CASSNPGTNEQYF. The CDR3 region has the DNA TGTGCCAGCAGTAACCCCGGGACTAACGAGCAGTACTTC. The rearrangement links TRBV6-5 to TRBJ2-7; TRBD2 aligns across 7 bases. Germline trimming cut 5 bases from V and 5 bases from J; bases unmatched to any gene: 6. There are 13 residues in the CDR3. Germline loops: CDR1 MNHEY, CDR2 SVGAGI.